The text below deals with one T cell receptor beta chain. Its antigen remains unknown. The CDR3 is 13 amino acids. Trimming took 2 bases from V and 2 from J, leaving 5 bases between them. The germline V gene has CDR1 MGHDK and CDR2 SYGVNS. A single record per CDR3 protein comes from TCRdb applying MiXCR to the RT-PCR reads. The data show approximately 480,000 distinct CDR3 sequences, 11% seen once. The data belong to a study of response to subunit inactivated influenza vaccine. General study results and limits: Each seasonal influenza vaccination recruits few new T cells, the authors suggested.

This receptor was obtained from a man in his fifties who received an inactivated influenza vaccine. Sample: PBMCs from blood, taken roughly 47 days after vaccination. This sequence joins TRBV25-1 and TRBJ2-3; no clear D. CDR3 protein: CASSERITDTQYF. CDR3 nucleotides: TGTGCCAGCAGTGAACGTATCACAGATACGCAGTATTTT.